Presented here are 6 T cell receptor beta chains from one specimen sequenced in a study of blood T cell repertoires in COVID-19. TCRdb keeps only in-frame clones here, not all; method: immunoSEQ multiplex PCR. The sample includes tens of thousands of clones, 80% to 95% of them seen just once. The sample comprised peripheral blood. Source of these receptors: a human donor in a cohort sampled during active COVID-19.

This rearrangement joins TRBV4-3 to TRBJ2-1, with D maybe TRBD1 (6 bases). Trimming took 4 bases from V and 7 from J, leaving 17 bases between them. Germline V gives CDR1 LGHNA, CDR2 YSLEER. The CDR3 has 15 amino acids. The CDR3 here is CASSRVGRGWNEQFF. CDR3 DNA sequence: TGCGCCAGCAGCCGGGTTGGCAGGGGTTGGAATGAGCAGTTCTTC.

J is TRBJ1-5 and V is TRBV6-5; no reliable D call. The CDR3 runs 13 residues. Per the germline V gene, CDR1 is MNHEY and CDR2 is SVGAGI. V lost 3 bases and J lost 6, with 9 bases in between. Here the CDR3 reads CASSYRFSQPQHF. The CDR3 DNA follows: TGTGCCAGCAGTTATCGTTTCTCTCAGCCCCAGCATTTT.

The V call is TRBV27, the J call TRBJ1-1, with D unclear. Per the germline V gene, CDR1 is MNHEY and CDR2 is SMNVEV (reference sequence). V was clipped by 6 bases and J by 1 base, with 9 bases between them. This CDR3 is built from 13 residues. CDR3 DNA sequence: TGTGCCAGCAGACTAGTCGGGAACACTGAAGCTTTCTTT. This sequence encodes CASRLVGNTEAFF.

The genes are TRBV19 and TRBJ1-6; no clear D. V lost 5 bases and J lost 0, with 11 bases in between. There are 16 residues in the CDR3. The germline gives CDR1 LNHDA, CDR2 SQIVND (reference sequence). DNA of the CDR3: TGTGCCAGTAGTCTTCGGTGGAGCTCCTATAATTCACCCCTCCACTTT. Translation: CASSLRWSSYNSPLHF.

The chain is built from TRBV28 and TRBJ2-1, with TRBD2 matching 8 bases. The CDR3 length is 18 residues. The trim removed 3 bases at V and 8 bases at J, leaving 18 bases unmatched. Germline V gene sequence: CDR1 MDHEN, CDR2 SYDVKM. CDR3 nucleotides: TGTGCCAGCAGTTTCCCCCCCTTGGAAAGCGGGAGATGGGATGAGCAGTTCTTC. Translated, it gives CASSFPPLESGRWDEQFF.

This sequence joins TRBV30 and TRBJ1-1; no firm D call. The V end was cut by 3 bases, the J end by 5 bases, with 7 bases between. The CDR3 spans 11 residues. The V gene's germline CDR1 is GTSNPN and CDR2 SVGIG (reference sequence). The chain's CDR3 is CAWSWRTEAFF. The CDR3 DNA is TGTGCCTGGAGCTGGAGAACTGAAGCTTTCTTT.